These 23 T cell receptor beta chains came from one sample sequenced in a study of cytomegalovirus exposure and HLA in healthy donors. The PCR made use of 60 Vbeta and 13 Jbeta primers. Measured with immunoSEQ multiplex PCR; TCRdb has only the in-frame clones, and not every one. Here the sample spans about 130,000 clones, about two thirds being singletons. Sequencing input: PBMCs. These receptors were taken from a human donor in good health.

The chain links TRBV7-9 to TRBJ2-2; D is possibly TRBD2 (7 bases). Trimming left V 1 base short and J 4 bases short, with 13 bases between. CDR1 is SEHNR, CDR2 FQNEAQ, per germline (reference sequence). This CDR3 spans 16 amino acids. The DNA for the CDR3 is TGTGCCAGCAGCTTAGGCGCGGGGGCGGGCACCGGGGAGCTGTTTTTT. Amino acids: CASSLGAGAGTGELFF. Full variable domain (outside the CDR3, taken from reference TRBV7-9 and TRBJ2-2): DTGVSQNPRHKITKRGQNVTFRCDPISEHNRLYWYRQTLGQGPEFLTYFQNEAQLEKSRLLSDRFSAERPKGSFSTLEIQRTEQGDSAMYLCASSLGAGAGTGELFFGEGSRLTVL.

The V call is TRBV5-1, the J call TRBJ2-7, with 8 bases aligning to TRBD1. The CDR3 is 15 residues long. Germline V gene data show CDR1 as SGHRS and CDR2 as YFSETQ. The trim removed 5 bases at V and 5 bases at J, leaving 12 bases unmatched. The CDR3 loop is CASRVPGQGKNEQYF. CDR3 coding DNA: TGCGCCAGCAGGGTCCCCGGACAGGGAAAGAACGAGCAGTACTTC.

The rearrangement joins TRBV28 to TRBJ2-6; 8 bases are a match to TRBD2. J gave up 2 bases and V 7 bases, and 7 bases lay outside the gene matches. This CDR3 is 16 amino acids long. The germline CDR1 and CDR2 sequences are MDHEN and SYDVKM. In DNA, the CDR3 is TGTGCCAGCAAGACTCCAGCGGGAGCTGGGGCCAACGTCCTGACTTTC. Its translation: CASKTPAGAGANVLTF.

Turning to this clone: At one end the junction does not follow the germline gene, possibly because of a read error. The V call is TRBV7-9, the J call TRBJ2-7; D is possibly TRBD1 (7 bases). The CDR3 extends over 13 amino acids. Germline V CDR1 and CDR2: SEHNR, FQNEAQ (reference sequence). The CDR3 nucleotides read TGTTCCAGCAGCGCGGGGACAGCCTACGAGCAGTACTTC. The encoded protein is CSSSAGTAYEQYF.

J is TRBJ2-5 and V is TRBV6-5, with a weak D call TRBD1 (6 bases). The DNA end is more similar to TRBJ2-7, so the J call may be wrong. The CDR3 runs to 15 residues. The germline V gene has CDR1 MNHEY and CDR2 SVGAGI. Here the CDR3 reads CASSSRVTRGYEQYF. In nucleotides, the CDR3 is TGTGCCAGCAGTTCTAGGGTAACTAGGGGGTACGAGCAGTACTTC.

This chain joins TRBV18 and TRBJ2-2; no firm D call. The CDR3 totals 13 residues. V lost 5 bases and J 5 bases, leaving 9 bases between the germline ends. Germline CDR1 is KGHSH and CDR2 is LQKENI. CDR3 DNA sequence: TGTGCCAGCTCAAGAACAGAAACCGGGGAGCTGTTTTTT. This translates into CASSRTETGELFF. Full variable domain (missing parts from reference TRBV18 and TRBJ2-2): NAGVMQNPRHLVRRRGQEARLRCSPMKGHSHVYWYRQLPEEGLKFMVYLQKENIIDESGMPKERFSAEFPKEGPSILRIQQVVRGDSAAYFCASSRTETGELFFGEGSRLTVL.

This clone appeared a few times. The rearrangement uses TRBV7-3 and TRBJ2-2; 7 nucleotides line up with TRBD1. V shed 5 bases and J 6 bases; nucleotides not matched to a gene: 12. CDR3 size: 16 residues. CDR1 SGHTA and CDR2 FQGTGA come from the germline V gene. The DNA of the CDR3 is TGTGCCAGCAGCGTCACCCGGGACAGCCGACCCGGGGAGCTGTTTTTT. Its protein is CASSVTRDSRPGELFF. The full variable domain, with the rest looked up from reference TRBV7-3 and TRBJ2-2, is GAGVSQTPSNKVTEKGKYVELRCDPISGHTALYWYRQSLGQGPEFLIYFQGTGAADDSGLPNDRFFAVRPEGSVSTLKIQRTERGDSAVYLCASSVTRDSRPGELFFGEGSRLTVL.

This rearrangement joins TRBV6-4 to TRBJ2-5, with 7 nucleotides matching TRBD1. The end of the DNA fits TRBJ2-7 better, so the J call may be wrong. The CDR3 is made up of 14 amino acids. CDR1 is MRHNA, CDR2 SNTAGT, per germline. The CDR3 loop is CASSDPGTAYEQYF. CDR3 in DNA: TGTGCCAGCAGTGACCCCGGGACAGCCTACGAGCAGTACTTC.

This clone has a single count. The chain has TRBV5-1 and TRBJ2-5, with a possible D match to TRBD1 (6 bases). V gave up 4 bases and J gave up 2 bases, with 18 bases separating them. The CDR3 spans 16 residues. Germline lookup yields CDR1 SGHRS and CDR2 YFSETQ. The CDR3 sequence: CASSRTTGHLQETQYF. For the CDR3, the DNA is TGCGCCAGCAGCCGAACGACAGGCCACCTTCAAGAGACCCAGTACTTC.

There are a few counts of this clone. The rearrangement uses TRBV7-5 and TRBJ2-1; the D call of TRBD2 is as the table states it, not checked on the DNA. TRBV7-5 is deemed a pseudogene. The CDR3 length is 16 residues. In DNA, the CDR3 is TGTGTCAGAAGCTTGTCCGGGACTAGCGGGTACAATGAGCAGTTCTTC. Amino acid sequence: CVRSLSGTSGYNEQFF.

This clone was counted between two and nine times. The chain joins TRBV7-2 to TRBJ2-5; D might be TRBD1 (5 bases). Germline-derived CDR1 and CDR2 are SGHTA and FQGNSA. Trimming removed 4 bases at V and 1 base at J, with 13 bases between. The CDR3 totals 15 residues. CDR3 loop: CASSSPGQGQETQYF. Here the CDR3 DNA reads TGTGCCAGCAGCTCACCCGGGCAGGGCCAAGAGACCCAGTACTTC. Full variable domain (missing parts from reference TRBV7-2 and TRBJ2-5): GAGVSQSPSNKVTEKGKDVELRCDPISGHTALYWYRQSLGQGLEFLIYFQGNSAPDKSGLPSDRFSAERTGGSVSTLTIQRTQQEDSAVYLCASSSPGQGQETQYFGPGTRLLVL.

There are a few counts of this clone. The V and J genes are TRBV11-3 and TRBJ1-1; D is undetermined. Trimming left V 1 base short and J 4 bases short, with 7 bases between. The CDR3 consists of 13 residues. Per germline, CDR1 SGHNT and CDR2 YENEEA. Here the CDR3 DNA reads TGTGCCAGCAGCTTAGTGAGGTCCACTGAAGCTTTCTTT. Its translation is CASSLVRSTEAFF. The whole variable domain, filled in from reference TRBV11-3 and TRBJ1-1, reads EAGVVQSPRYKIIEKKQPVAFWCNPISGHNTLYWYLQNLGQGPELLIRYENEEAVDDSQLPKDRFSAERLKGVDSTLKIQPAELGDSAVYLCASSLVRSTEAFFGQGTRLTVV.

This clone appeared a single time. The chain is built from TRBV6-1 and TRBJ1-5; D is perhaps TRBD1 (6 bases). Germline V CDR1 and CDR2: MNHNS, SASEGT. Trimming stripped 3 bases from V and 7 bases from J, with 13 bases between. The CDR3 consists of 14 residues. The CDR3 reads CASSDKGEMQPQHF. The CDR3 DNA follows: TGTGCCAGCAGTGATAAGGGGGAAATGCAGCCCCAGCATTTT.

The chain couples TRBV30 to TRBJ1-1; TRBD1 might be the D (5 bases). Germline V gives CDR1 GTSNPN, CDR2 SVGIG (reference sequence). Trimming cost V 1 base and J 4 bases, with 10 bases left between them. This CDR3 is 13 amino acids long. CDR3 bases: TGTGCCTGGAGTGGTCCAGGGCGCACTGAAGCTTTCTTT. Translating gives CAWSGPGRTEAFF.

The genes are TRBV18 and TRBJ1-1; 10 positions match TRBD1. The J segment lost 6 bases and the V segment lost 0 bases, leaving 4 bases of the junction unmatched. Germline V gene data show CDR1 as KGHSH and CDR2 as LQKENI. The CDR3 is 15 residues long. The chain's CDR3 is CASSPPLGQGSEAFF. The CDR3 region has the DNA TGTGCCAGCTCACCACCCTTGGGACAGGGGTCTGAAGCTTTCTTT.

Comment on this clone: Other DNA sequences within the sample encode an identical CDR3. The V and J genes are TRBV30 and TRBJ1-1; D gene unclear. The CDR3 runs 11 residues. V was pared by 0 bases and J by 6 bases, with 5 bases between. CDR1 is GTSNPN and CDR2 is SVGIG in the germline V gene (reference sequence). The CDR3: CAWSVLAEAFF. CDR3 DNA sequence: TGTGCCTGGAGTGTACTCGCTGAAGCTTTCTTT. Filled out from reference TRBV30 and TRBJ1-1, the complete variable domain reads SQTIHQWPATLVQPVGSPLSLECTVEGTSNPNLYWYRQAAGRGLQLLFYSVGIGQISSEVPQNLSASRPQDRQFILSSKKLLLSDSGFYLCAWSVLAEAFFGQGTRLTVV.

This clone appeared a few times. The DNA for the CDR3 is TGTGCCAGCAGCTTAGATAGGGGCCCCTTCGAGCAGTACTTC. It yields the protein CASSLDRGPFEQYF. This chain links TRBV7-9 with TRBJ2-7; tentatively, D is TRBD1 (5 bases). Trimming removed 1 base from V and 6 bases from J, with 13 bases in between. This CDR3 region has 14 residues. Germline V gene data show CDR1 as SEHNR and CDR2 as FQNEAQ (reference sequence).

The chain combines TRBV13 with TRBJ2-7; TRBD2 aligns across 11 bases. The CDR3 contains 14 residues. V lost 5 bases to trimming and J lost 2 bases; unmatched junction nucleotides: 2. Germline CDR1 PRHDT, CDR2 FYEKMQ (reference sequence). The CDR3 sequence: CASSEGLAAYEQYF. In DNA, the CDR3 is TGTGCCAGCAGCGAGGGACTAGCGGCCTACGAGCAGTACTTC. Combining the CDR3 with reference TRBV13 and TRBJ2-7 gives the whole variable domain AAGVIQSPRHLIKEKRETATLKCYPIPRHDTVYWYQQGPGQDPQFLISFYEKMQSDKGSIPDRFSAQQFSDYHSELNMSSLELGDSALYFCASSEGLAAYEQYFGPGTRLTVT.

This chain uses TRBV5-1 with TRBJ1-6; a possible D gene is TRBD1 (6 bases). Looked up from germline, CDR1 is SGHRS and CDR2 is YFSETQ. The V end was cut by 4 bases, the J end by 9 bases, with 23 bases between. The CDR3 contains 17 residues. In DNA, the CDR3 is TGCGCCAGCAGCCTGACCTTAGGGGCAGGGGCGAGTTCACCCCTCCACTTT. Its translation is CASSLTLGAGASSPLHF.

The V and J genes are TRBV5-4 and TRBJ2-3, with D tentatively TRBD2 (5 bases). This CDR3 is built from 13 residues. Trimming took 2 bases from V and 6 from J, leaving 10 bases between them. Germline loops: CDR1 SGHNT, CDR2 YYREEE (reference sequence). The CDR3 DNA reads as TGTGCCAGCAGCTTAATTCCGGGGGATACGCAGTATTTT. It yields the protein CASSLIPGDTQYF.

The rearrangement joins TRBV6-1 to TRBJ2-5, with 8 bases aligning to TRBD1. Trimming at V came to 2 bases and at J to 5 bases, leaving 10 bases not matched to a gene. The CDR3 runs 16 residues. Germline CDR1 reads MNHNS; CDR2 reads SASEGT. The CDR3 region has the DNA TGTGCCAGCAGTGAATCCACCGGACAGGGTGCCGAGACCCAGTACTTC. Translated: CASSESTGQGAETQYF.

The genes are TRBV4-2 and TRBJ2-7, with TRBD2 identical over 8 bases. This CDR3 region has 15 residues. CDR1 is LGHNA, CDR2 YNFKEQ, per germline. Trimming removed 3 bases from V and 2 bases from J; junction bases left unmatched: 6. Here the CDR3 reads CASSHRWRGAYEQYF. CDR3 bases: TGTGCCAGCAGCCATCGTTGGCGGGGGGCCTACGAGCAGTACTTC.

This clone was seen a single time. V and J are TRBV7-6 and TRBJ1-3; no firm D call. This CDR3 spans 13 amino acids. The V and J ends lost 5 bases and 7 bases respectively, with 12 bases between them. The germline V gene has CDR1 SGHVS and CDR2 FNYEAQ. CDR3 protein: CASSVRLGNTIYF. The DNA for the CDR3 is TGTGCCAGCAGCGTCCGACTTGGGAACACCATATATTTT.